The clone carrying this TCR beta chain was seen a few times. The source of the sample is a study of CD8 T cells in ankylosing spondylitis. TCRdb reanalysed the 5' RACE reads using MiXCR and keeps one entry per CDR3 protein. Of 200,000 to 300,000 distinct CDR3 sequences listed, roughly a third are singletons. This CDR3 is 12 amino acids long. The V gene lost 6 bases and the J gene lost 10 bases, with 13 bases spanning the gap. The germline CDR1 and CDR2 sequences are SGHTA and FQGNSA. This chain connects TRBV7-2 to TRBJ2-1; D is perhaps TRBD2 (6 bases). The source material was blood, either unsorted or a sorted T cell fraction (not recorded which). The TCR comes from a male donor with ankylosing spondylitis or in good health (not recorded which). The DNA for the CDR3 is TGTGCCAGCAGTCGACTAGTTGGGGAGCAGTTCTTC. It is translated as CASSRLVGEQFF.